The 23 T cell receptor beta chains in this list originate from one sample, sequenced in a study of T cells after yellow fever vaccination. TCRdb processed the 5' RACE reads anew with MiXCR; each CDR3 protein has one entry. Of 95,000 to 150,000 distinct CDR3 sequences listed, under 8.5% were seen once; the top ten hold roughly 2.6%. The specimen comprised CD4+ T cells sorted from PBMCs, sampled 9 to 10 days after the first yellow fever vaccination. Every receptor here comes from a man aged 18-30 years who received the YFV17D yellow fever vaccine.

This clonotype was seen at least ten times. CDR3 bases: TGCGCCAGCAGCTCGGTTACCGGGACCTACAATGAGCAGTTCTTC. It translates to CASSSVTGTYNEQFF. The rearrangement uses TRBV5-1 and TRBJ2-1, with D possibly being TRBD2 (5 bases). The V gene's germline CDR1 is SGHRS and CDR2 YFSETQ. V dropped 3 bases and J dropped 2 bases, with 12 bases sitting between them. This CDR3 spans 15 amino acids.

This clonotype was picked up a small number of times. V gene TRBV12-3 or TRBV12-4 combines with J gene TRBJ2-7, with 8 bases aligning to TRBD1. The V gene end was trimmed by 11 bases and the J gene end by 2 bases; junction bases not matched to a gene: 23. This CDR3 is built from 18 residues. The CDR3 DNA reads as TGTGCCTTCAGTTTACAAAACCCGGACAGGGCCCACCCCTACGAGCAGTACTTC. This translates into CAFSLQNPDRAHPYEQYF.

This clonotype was picked up many times. The chain couples TRBV7-2 to TRBJ2-3; TRBD2 aligns across 7 bases. The CDR3 is made up of 15 amino acids. Trimming at V came to 5 bases and at J to 8 bases, leaving 13 bases not matched to a gene. From germline, CDR1 is SGHTA and CDR2 FQGNSA. The DNA of the CDR3 is TGTGCCAGCAGCATGGGGACTACTGTGGCGGCTACGCAGTATTTT. Residues: CASSMGTTVAATQYF.

This clonotype was detected many times. The V gene is TRBV4-1, the J gene TRBJ1-2; D gene uncertain. Trimming cost V 4 bases and J 2 bases, with 11 bases left between them. The CDR3 spans 14 residues. Germline V gives CDR1 MGHRA, CDR2 YSYEKL. The chain's CDR3 is CASSRDPGNYGYTF. The CDR3 DNA follows: TGCGCCAGCAGCCGAGATCCGGGCAACTATGGCTACACCTTC.

In this sample, this clonotype turned up many times. The chain uses TRBV6-5 and TRBJ2-7; a weak D match, TRBD2 (6 bases). Germline loops: CDR1 MNHEY, CDR2 SVGAGI. Trimming stripped 2 bases from V and 3 bases from J, with 11 bases between. This CDR3 comprises 14 residues. The CDR3 sequence is CASSYGGVLYEQYF. The CDR3 DNA reads as TGTGCCAGCAGTTACGGCGGGGTCCTCTACGAGCAGTACTTC.

In the case of this clonotype: With a much larger clone just one base away, this may be a read error. The J gene is TRBJ2-7, the V gene TRBV20-1; D is possibly TRBD2 (6 bases). The CDR3 has 15 residues. Germline CDR1 and CDR2: DFQATT and SNEGSKA (reference sequence). V was clipped by 6 bases and J by 3 bases, with 21 bases between them. The CDR3 DNA reads TGCAGTGCCAGAACCGGGGGTTCCCTCAGCTACGAGCAGTACGTC. Protein product: CSARTGGSLSYEQYV.

This clonotype was recorded once. With a much larger clone just one base away, this may be a read error. The chain carries TRBV6-6 and TRBJ2-5; the D is unclear. The germline CDR1 and CDR2 sequences are MNHNY and SVGAGI (reference sequence). This CDR3 region has 13 residues. V lost 6 bases, J lost 3 bases, and 11 bases lay in between. The CDR3 region has the DNA TGTGCCAGCAGCCTGGTAGGGAAAGAGACCCAGTACTTC. Its protein product is CASSLVGKETQYF.

This clonotype was seen only a few times. The gene calls are TRBV19 and TRBJ1-2; D not resolved. The germline V gene has CDR1 LNHDA and CDR2 SQIVND (reference sequence). CDR3 length equals 12 residues. Trimming took off 5 bases at V and 5 bases at J, with 9 bases between the two ends. CDR3 in amino acids: CASSLRKYGYTF. CDR3 sequence (DNA): TGTGCCAGTAGTTTGCGGAAGTATGGCTACACCTTC.

As regards this clonotype: One end of the junction is discordant with germline, which a read error may explain. CDR3 region: CASSSGTPANTVELFF. CDR3 nucleotide sequence: TGTGCCAGCAGTTCTGGGACACCCGCGAACACCGTGGAGCTGTTTTTT. This rearrangement joins TRBV6-2 or TRBV6-3 to TRBJ2-2; possibly TRBD1 for D (6 bases). From germline, CDR1 is MNHEY and CDR2 SVGEGT. The CDR3 loop spans 16 amino acids.

This clonotype was counted ten times or more. The chain is built from TRBV11-3 and TRBJ2-3, with no clear D. The CDR3 spans 16 residues. The germline gives CDR1 SGHNT, CDR2 YENEEA. V was clipped by 1 base and J by 0 bases, with 11 bases between them. Here the CDR3 reads CASSLGIGASTDTQYF. For the CDR3, the DNA is TGTGCCAGCAGCTTAGGAATAGGTGCTAGCACAGATACGCAGTATTTT.

This clonotype was found many times. The chain combines TRBV4-3 with TRBJ2-2; D is uncertain. Trimming took off 3 bases at V and 1 base at J, with 0 bases between the two ends. The CDR3 runs to 12 residues. Germline-derived CDR1 and CDR2 are LGHNA and YSLEER. CDR3: CASSQNTGELFF. CDR3 nucleotide sequence: TGCGCCAGCAGCCAGAACACCGGGGAGCTGTTTTTT.

This clonotype was counted many times. This chain links TRBV5-1 with TRBJ2-2; the D is unclear. Looked up from germline, CDR1 is SGHRS and CDR2 is YFSETQ. The CDR3 contains 15 residues. V was clipped by 1 base and J by 1 base, with 8 bases between them. CDR3 sequence (DNA): TGCGCCAGCAGCTTGATTGGCCTGAACACCGGGGAGCTGTTTTTT. Its translation is CASSLIGLNTGELFF.

To note about this clonotype: This clone may be a read error of a much larger clone one base away. V gene TRBV6-4 combines with J gene TRBJ2-3; D is unclear. The V gene's germline CDR1 is MRHNA and CDR2 SNTAGT. The CDR3 spans 13 residues. Between the trimmed V and J ends, which lost 5 bases and 5 bases, there was a span of 11 bases. CDR3 DNA sequence: TGTGCCAGCAGTCTCGAAAGAGGAGATACGCAGTATTTT. Translation: CASSLERGDTQYF.

In its sample, this clonotype was seen many times. The chain couples TRBV6-1 to TRBJ2-1; D uncertain. The CDR3 runs 13 residues. V shed 8 bases and J shed 4 bases, with 12 bases lying between them. Germline CDR1 and CDR2: MNHNS and SASEGT. The CDR3 DNA reads TGTGCCAGCCGCTGGGCTGAGTACAATGAGCAGTTCTTC. Encoded protein: CASRWAEYNEQFF.

This clonotype was seen many times. The chain is built from TRBV7-2 and TRBJ2-4; TRBD2 matches 7 bases. Germline V lookup: CDR1 SGHTA, CDR2 FQGNSA. J gave up 5 bases and V 0 bases, and 1 base lay outside the gene matches. CDR3 length: 14 amino acids. CDR3 nucleotide sequence: TGTGCCAGCAGCTTAGCGGGGGGGGAAAACATTCAGTACTTC. It specifies CASSLAGGENIQYF.

This clonotype was seen many times. The chain couples TRBV6-5 to TRBJ2-1; 12 nucleotides agree with TRBD2. The germline gives CDR1 MNHEY, CDR2 SVGAGI. This CDR3 comprises 17 residues. V shed 4 bases and J 15 bases; nucleotides not matched to a gene: 19. Here the CDR3 reads CASSSLRRPSGGAHTFF. The CDR3 DNA reads TGTGCCAGCAGTTCCTTGCGCCGGCCTAGCGGGGGGGCCCACACGTTCTTC.

This chain uses TRBV5-4 with TRBJ2-5; 9 nucleotides align to TRBD1. The CDR3 is 14 amino acids. The germline V gene encodes CDR1 SGHNT and CDR2 YYREEE (reference sequence). The V and J ends lost 5 bases and 4 bases, in that order; junction bases with no gene match: 6. The CDR3 loop reads CASSQTGGGETQYF. The CDR3 DNA is TGTGCCAGCAGTCAAACAGGGGGCGGAGAGACCCAGTACTTC. The full variable domain, in which reference TRBV5-4 and TRBJ2-5 provide the parts outside the CDR3, is ETGVTQSPTHLIKTRGQQVTLRCSSQSGHNTVSWYQQALGQGPQFIFQYYREEENGRGNFPPRFSGLQFPNYSSELNVNALELDDSALYLCASSQTGGGETQYFGPGTRLLVL.

To note about this clonotype: A much bigger clone sits one base away, suggesting this may be a read error. This chain joins TRBV20-1 and TRBJ2-5; 7 bases line up with TRBD1. The CDR3 has 13 amino acids. After removal of 6 bases from V and 1 base from J, the junction contained 5 bases not matched to a gene. The germline gives CDR1 DFQATT, CDR2 SNEGSKA (reference sequence). CDR3: CSATDRSQETQYF. The CDR3 region has the DNA TGCAGTGCCACGGACAGGAGCCAAGAGACCCAGTACTTC.

This clonotype was recorded many times. The rearrangement joins TRBV5-4 to TRBJ2-3; TRBD1 aligns across 9 bases. Germline lookup yields CDR1 SGHNT and CDR2 YYREEE (reference sequence). V shed 4 bases and J 2 bases; nucleotides not matched to a gene: 5. The CDR3 spans 15 residues. CDR3 in amino acids: CASSPYRGPTDTQYF. The CDR3 DNA follows: TGTGCCAGCAGCCCATACAGGGGGCCCACAGATACGCAGTATTTT.

This clonotype was recorded many times. The chain combines TRBV19 with TRBJ2-2; 7 bases are a match to TRBD1. Germline loops: CDR1 LNHDA, CDR2 SQIVND (reference sequence). After removal of 6 bases from V and 4 bases from J, the junction contained 11 bases not matched to a gene. The CDR3 is 16 residues long. Written as DNA, the CDR3 is TGTGCCAGTAGATCTAGACAGGGCATCACCACCGGGGAGCTGTTTTTT. Its translation: CASRSRQGITTGELFF.

Ten or more counts support this clonotype. The rearrangement uses TRBV6-5 and TRBJ2-1; D tentatively reads TRBD1 or TRBD2 (5 bases each). The CDR3 is 14 residues long. Per germline, CDR1 MNHEY and CDR2 SVGAGI. The V end lost 0 bases, the J end lost 15 bases, and 18 bases lay between the germline ends. For the CDR3, the DNA is TGTGCCAGCAGTTACTCGATAAAGGAGCCGGGGCGGTTCTTC. It encodes CASSYSIKEPGRFF.

In this sample, this clonotype turned up many times. The chain couples TRBV7-2 to TRBJ1-6, with D perhaps TRBD1 (5 bases). CDR1 is SGHTA, CDR2 FQGNSA, per germline. CDR3 size: 13 residues. As DNA, the CDR3 is TGTGCAATTAGGGGTTCCTATAATTCACCCCTCCACTTT. It translates to CAIRGSYNSPLHF.

This clonotype has a count of ten or more. The rearrangement uses TRBV4-3 and TRBJ2-7, with 11 bases matching TRBD2. V shed 0 bases, J shed 3 bases, and the junction held 4 bases outside the gene matches. CDR1 LGHNA and CDR2 YSLEER come from the germline V gene. The CDR3 is 16 residues long. CDR3 nucleotide sequence: TGCGCCAGCAGCCAAGATTGGCTAGCGGGGGGCTACGAGCAGTACTTC. Translated, it gives CASSQDWLAGGYEQYF.